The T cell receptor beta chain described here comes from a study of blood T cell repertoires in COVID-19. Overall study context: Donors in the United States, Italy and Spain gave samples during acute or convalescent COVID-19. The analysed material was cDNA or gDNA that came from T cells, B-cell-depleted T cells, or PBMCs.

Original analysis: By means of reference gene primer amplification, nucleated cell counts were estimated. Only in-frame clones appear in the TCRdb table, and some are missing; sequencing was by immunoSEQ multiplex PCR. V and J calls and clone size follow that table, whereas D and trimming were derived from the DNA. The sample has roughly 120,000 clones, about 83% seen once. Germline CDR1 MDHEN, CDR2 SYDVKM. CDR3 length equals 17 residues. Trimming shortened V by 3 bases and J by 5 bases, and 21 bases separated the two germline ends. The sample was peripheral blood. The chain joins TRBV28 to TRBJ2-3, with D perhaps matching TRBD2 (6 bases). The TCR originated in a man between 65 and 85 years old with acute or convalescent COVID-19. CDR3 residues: CASSLGSGRVLRDTQYF. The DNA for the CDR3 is TGTGCCAGCAGTTTGGGTAGCGGCAGGGTTTTGAGAGATACGCAGTATTTT.